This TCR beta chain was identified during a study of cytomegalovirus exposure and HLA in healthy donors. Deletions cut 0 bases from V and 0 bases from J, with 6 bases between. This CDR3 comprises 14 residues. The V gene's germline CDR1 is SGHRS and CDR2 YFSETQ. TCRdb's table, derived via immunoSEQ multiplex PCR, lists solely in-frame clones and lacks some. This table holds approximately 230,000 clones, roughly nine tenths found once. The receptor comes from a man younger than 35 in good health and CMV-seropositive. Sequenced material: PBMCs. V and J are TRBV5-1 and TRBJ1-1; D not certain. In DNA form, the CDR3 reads TGCGCCAGCAGCTTGGCAGGAATGAACACTGAAGCTTTCTTT. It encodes CASSLAGMNTEAFF.